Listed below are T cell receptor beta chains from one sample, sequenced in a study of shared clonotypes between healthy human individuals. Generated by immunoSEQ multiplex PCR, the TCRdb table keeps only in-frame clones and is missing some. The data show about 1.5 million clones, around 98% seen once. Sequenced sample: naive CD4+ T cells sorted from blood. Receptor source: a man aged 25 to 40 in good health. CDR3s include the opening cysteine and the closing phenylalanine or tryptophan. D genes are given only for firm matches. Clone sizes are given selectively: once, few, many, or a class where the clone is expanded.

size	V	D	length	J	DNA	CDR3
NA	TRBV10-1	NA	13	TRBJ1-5	TGCGCCACCCAACGGGGTAGCAATCAGCCCCAGCATTTT	CATQRGSNQPQHF
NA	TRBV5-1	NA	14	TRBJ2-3	TGCGCCAGCAGCTTGGTGACAGTAACAGATACGCAGTATTTT	CASSLVTVTDTQYF
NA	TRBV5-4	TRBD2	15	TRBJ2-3	TGTGCCAGCAGCTCGGGACTAGTGGGCACAGATACGCAGTATTTT	CASSSGLVGTDTQYF
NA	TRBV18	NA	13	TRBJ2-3	TGTGCCAGCTCACCCCCAGGGTCTGATACGCAGTATTTT	CASSPPGSDTQYF
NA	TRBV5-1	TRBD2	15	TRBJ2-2	TGCGCCAGCAGCGGCGGGGGTATCGACACCGGGGAGCTGTTTTTT	CASSGGGIDTGELFF
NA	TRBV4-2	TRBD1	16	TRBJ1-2	TGTGCCAGCAGCCAAGATGCAGGGGCAGGGGGCTATGGCTACACCTTC	CASSQDAGAGGYGYTF
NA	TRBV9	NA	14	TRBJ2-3	TGTGCCAGCAGCTTCTCAAACAGTTGGGATACGCAGTATTTT	CASSFSNSWDTQYF
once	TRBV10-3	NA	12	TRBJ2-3	TGTGCCATCAGTGCGGGAACAGATACGCAGTATTTT	CAISAGTDTQYF
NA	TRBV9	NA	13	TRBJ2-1	TGTGCCAGCAATGTCCAGGAGGGGAATGAGCAGTTCTTC	CASNVQEGNEQFF
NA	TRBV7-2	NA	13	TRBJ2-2	TGTGCCAGCAGCTTTAGGGGCACCGGGGAGCTGTTTTTT	CASSFRGTGELFF
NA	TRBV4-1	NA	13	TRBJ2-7	TGCGCCAGCAGCCTAAGGGATGCCTACGAGCAGTACTTC	CASSLRDAYEQYF
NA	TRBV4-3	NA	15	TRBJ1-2	TGCGCCAGCAGCCCTGAGTTCAGGGGCACCTATGGCTACACCTTC	CASSPEFRGTYGYTF
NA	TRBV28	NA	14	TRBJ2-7	TGTGCCAGCAGAAACAGGGCAGTATCCTACGAGCAGTACTTC	CASRNRAVSYEQYF
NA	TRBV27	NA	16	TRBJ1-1	TGTGCCAGCAGTTCCTTTTCTGGGACGGCGAACACTGAAGCTTTCTTT	CASSSFSGTANTEAFF
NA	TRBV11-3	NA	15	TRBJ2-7	TGTGCCAGCAGCTTAGACTTAACAGGGAACTACGAGCAGTACTTC	CASSLDLTGNYEQYF
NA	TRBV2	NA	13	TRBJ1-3	TGTGCCAGCAGTCCATACTCTGGAAACACCATATATTTT	CASSPYSGNTIYF
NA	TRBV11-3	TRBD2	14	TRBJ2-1	TGTGCCAGCAGAAAGACTAGCGGGAGCGATGAGCAGTTCTTC	CASRKTSGSDEQFF
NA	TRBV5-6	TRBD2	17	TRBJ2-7	TGTGCCAGCAGCCGATCAAAGGGGAGTAGCGGGCGCTACGAGCAGTACTTC	CASSRSKGSSGRYEQYF
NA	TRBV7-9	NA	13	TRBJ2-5	TGTGCCAGCAGCTTAGCGGGAGCAGAGACCCAGTACTTC	CASSLAGAETQYF